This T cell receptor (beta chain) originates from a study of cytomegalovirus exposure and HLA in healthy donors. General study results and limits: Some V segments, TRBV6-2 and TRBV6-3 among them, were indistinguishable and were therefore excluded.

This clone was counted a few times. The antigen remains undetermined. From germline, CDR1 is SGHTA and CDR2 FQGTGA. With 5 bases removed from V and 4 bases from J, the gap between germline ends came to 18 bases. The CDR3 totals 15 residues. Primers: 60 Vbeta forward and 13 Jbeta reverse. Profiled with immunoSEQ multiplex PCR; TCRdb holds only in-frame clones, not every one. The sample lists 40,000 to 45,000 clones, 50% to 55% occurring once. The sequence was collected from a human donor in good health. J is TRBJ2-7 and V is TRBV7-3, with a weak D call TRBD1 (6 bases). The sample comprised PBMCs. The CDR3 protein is CASSLGAGLQYEQYF. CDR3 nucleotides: TGTGCCAGCAGCCTGGGGGCAGGGCTCCAGTACGAGCAGTACTTC.